Listed here are 10 T cell receptor beta chains from one sample, sequenced in a study of high-grade serous ovarian cancer treatment subgroups. Tumor samples were taken before definitive surgery or chemotherapy. Repertoires were generated with immunoSEQ multiplex PCR, while TCRdb's copy carries only in-frame clones and drops some. Of 4,000 or so clones in the sample, 55% to 75% are singletons; the top ten hold more than 10%. Sample: tumor tissue. These receptors were obtained from a human donor with high-grade serous ovarian cancer.

The chain uses TRBV7-9 and TRBJ2-7, with D possibly TRBD2 on 6 matching bases. The CDR3 is made up of 13 amino acids. Germline assignment: CDR1 SEHNR and CDR2 FQNEAQ (reference sequence). Trimming removed 1 base at V and 5 bases at J, with 9 bases between. The CDR3 loop reads CASSLEAGNEQYF. CDR3 sequence (DNA): TGTGCCAGCAGCTTAGAGGCGGGGAACGAGCAGTACTTC.

This chain joins TRBV7-2 and TRBJ2-5; no reliable D call. V shed 1 base and J shed 7 bases, with 10 bases lying between them. In germline, CDR1 is SGHTA, CDR2 FQGNSA. The CDR3 consists of 13 residues. The DNA for the CDR3 is TGTGCCAGCAGCTTAGGGTCGGGCGGGACCCAGTACTTC. Protein sequence: CASSLGSGGTQYF.

V usage is TRBV7-3 and J usage is TRBJ2-5; unclear D gene. This CDR3 is built from 13 residues. Germline CDR1 SGHTA, CDR2 FQGTGA. V lost 4 bases, J lost 5 bases, and 11 bases lay in between. CDR3 nucleotide sequence: TGTGCCAGCAGCTATTCTCTACACGAGACCCAGTACTTC. Translating it yields CASSYSLHETQYF.

The chain joins TRBV14 to TRBJ1-4; possibly TRBD1 for D (6 bases). The germline V and J ends were trimmed by 1 base and 6 bases, with 15 bases remaining between them. The CDR3 runs 16 residues. The germline gives CDR1 SGHDN, CDR2 FVKESK. CDR3: CASSQARGKGDEKLFF. In DNA, the CDR3 is TGTGCCAGCAGCCAAGCCAGGGGCAAAGGCGATGAAAAACTGTTTTTT.

This clone occurred a few times. This sequence joins TRBV9 and TRBJ2-2; D call uncertain. Trimming cost V 0 bases and J 4 bases, with 10 bases left between them. The CDR3 is made up of 15 amino acids. CDR1 SGDLS and CDR2 YYNGEE come from the germline V gene. CDR3 amino acids: CASSVAHSSTGELFF. The CDR3 DNA follows: TGTGCCAGCAGCGTAGCTCATTCTAGCACCGGGGAGCTGTTTTTT.

This chain joins TRBV14 and TRBJ2-2, with 7 bases identical to TRBD2. Per the germline V gene, CDR1 is SGHDN and CDR2 is FVKESK. J lost 5 bases, V lost 5 bases, and 11 bases had no gene match. CDR3 length equals 16 residues. This CDR3 is CASSKLGRGKTGELFF. The CDR3 DNA sequence: TGTGCCAGCAGCAAGCTGGGGCGGGGGAAGACCGGGGAGCTGTTTTTT.

The J gene is TRBJ2-1, the V gene TRBV5-1; D perhaps matches TRBD2 (5 bases). The CDR3 sequence is 15 residues long. V dropped 0 bases and J dropped 9 bases, with 16 bases sitting between them. Germline V CDR1 and CDR2: SGHRS, YFSETQ. The CDR3 reads CASSLVPYGEGEQFF. The CDR3, as DNA: TGCGCCAGCAGCTTGGTGCCCTACGGAGAGGGTGAGCAGTTCTTC. Variable domain in full (rest from reference TRBV5-1 and TRBJ2-1): KAGVTQTPRYLIKTRGQQVTLSCSPISGHRSVSWYQQTPGQGLQFLFEYFSETQRNKGNFPGRFSGRQFSNSRSEMNVSTLELGDSALYLCASSLVPYGEGEQFFGPGTRLTVL.

J is TRBJ2-5 and V is TRBV5-8; 14 positions agree with TRBD2. V shed 1 base and J 10 bases; nucleotides not matched to a gene: 9. The CDR3 covers 16 residues. Per the germline V gene, CDR1 is SGHTS and CDR2 is YDEGEE. The CDR3 region is CASSLIPGLAGARQYF. The CDR3 nucleotides read TGTGCCAGCAGCTTGATCCCGGGACTAGCGGGGGCCCGCCAGTACTTC.

The chain links TRBV19 to TRBJ1-2; D ambiguous. Between the trimmed V and J ends, which lost 1 base and 1 base, there was a span of 10 bases. This CDR3 is 15 amino acids long. In germline, CDR1 is LNHDA, CDR2 SQIVND (reference sequence). CDR3 residues: CASSIGDNFNYGYTF. CDR3 nucleotide sequence: TGTGCCAGTAGTATAGGAGATAATTTTAACTATGGCTACACCTTC.

This clone is hyperexpanded (1% or more) by share. This chain uses TRBV7-2 with TRBJ1-1; TRBD1 is a possible D gene (6 bases). The CDR3 is 13 residues long. Trimming took off 5 bases at V and 4 bases at J, with 11 bases between the two ends. Germline CDR1 reads SGHTA; CDR2 reads FQGNSA. In DNA, the CDR3 is TGTGCCAGCAGCCCCACAGGGTCCACTGAAGCTTTCTTT. This translates into CASSPTGSTEAFF.